This T cell receptor (beta chain) is drawn from a study of radiation and T cells in renal cell carcinoma. Across the whole study: Nephrectomy followed 15 Gy stereotactic body radiation by 4 weeks.

The protocol was immunoSEQ multiplex PCR, while the TCRdb copy is restricted to in-frame clones and leaves out a portion. Of some 130,000 clones listed, about 81% were seen once; the top ten hold approximately 2%. General study results and limits: Pretreatment tumor biopsies were lacking, so baseline clonotypes are unknown. From baseline, blood top tumor clonotypes peaked at 2 weeks post-radiation.

Regarding this clone: Its antigen is currently unknown.

Indicated time point: blood 2 weeks post-SBRT. The treatment: 15 Gy SBRT to primary tumor, nephrectomy 4 weeks later. Clear cell pathology was present in this patient's renal cell carcinoma. Germline V gene data show CDR1 as LNHDA and CDR2 as SQIVND (reference sequence). Trimming at V came to 3 bases and at J to 2 bases, leaving 10 bases not matched to a gene. The CDR3 extends over 17 amino acids. This sample comprised blood, obtained from a patient whose treatment included radiotherapy and nephrectomy. The gene calls are TRBV19 and TRBJ2-5; TRBD2 agrees at 9 bases. This TCR was sampled from a woman aged 55-70 years with renal cell carcinoma. This CDR3 reads CASSMTLAGTGQETQYF. The CDR3 DNA sequence: TGTGCCAGTAGTATGACGCTAGCGGGAACGGGGCAAGAGACCCAGTACTTC.